Below are 23 T cell receptor beta chains sequenced from a single sample in a study of somatic mutations in cytotoxic T cells in rheumatoid arthritis. Clones were read by immunoSEQ multiplex PCR, and TCRdb kept only the in-frame ones, dropping some. The sample has 13,000 or so clones; over 80% are singletons. The sample consisted of CD8+ T cells sorted from blood. The receptors come from a woman aged 55 to 70 in good health.

As concerns this clone: Sequence at one end of the junction differs from germline and may be a read error. The rearrangement links TRBV6-1 to TRBJ2-5, with TRBD2 matching 13 bases. CDR3 length: 16 residues. Per the germline V gene, CDR1 is MNHNS and CDR2 is SASEGT. CDR3 sequence reads: CASTELAGGPGETQYF. CDR3 nucleotide sequence: TGTGCCAGCACTGAACTAGCGGGGGGGCCGGGGGAGACCCAGTACTTC.

This rearrangement joins TRBV28 to TRBJ2-2; D perhaps matches TRBD2 (6 bases). The germline V and J ends were trimmed by 8 bases and 4 bases, with 8 bases remaining between them. The CDR3 runs 12 residues. Germline CDR1 and CDR2: MDHEN and SYDVKM. CDR3 in amino acids: CASSGVTGELFF. The CDR3 DNA reads TGTGCCAGCTCGGGGGTCACCGGGGAGCTGTTTTTT.

The chain employs TRBV13 and TRBJ2-6, with a tentative D call TRBD1 (6 bases). Germline V gene data show CDR1 as PRHDT and CDR2 as FYEKMQ (reference sequence). The CDR3 totals 17 residues. V lost 5 bases to trimming and J lost 0 bases, with 14 bases between them. CDR3 loop: CASSTRDTISGANVLTF. The CDR3 DNA reads TGTGCCAGCAGCACACGGGACACTATCTCTGGGGCCAACGTCCTGACTTTC.

The sample holds one count of this clone. The chain combines TRBV9 with TRBJ2-5; perhaps TRBD2 as D (5 bases). Deletions cut 0 bases from V and 5 bases from J, with 14 bases between. The CDR3 has 15 amino acids. Per the germline V gene, CDR1 is SGDLS and CDR2 is YYNGEE. CDR3 in amino acids: CASSVEGSVTETQYF. CDR3 in DNA: TGTGCCAGCAGCGTAGAAGGTAGCGTGACGGAGACCCAGTACTTC.

The rearrangement joins TRBV27 to TRBJ2-3; D remains unclear. Germline loops: CDR1 MNHEY, CDR2 SMNVEV (reference sequence). Trimming left V 5 bases short and J 5 bases short, with 17 bases between. The CDR3 length is 15 residues. CDR3 nucleotide sequence: TGTGCCAGCAGTCCCCGGCCCCACGGGTTAGATACGCAGTATTTT. Translation gives CASSPRPHGLDTQYF.

This clone occurred once. This sequence joins TRBV28 and TRBJ2-3, with D perhaps matching TRBD2 (5 bases). The CDR3 runs 12 residues. V was cut by 5 bases and J by 3 bases, with 6 bases left in between. Germline CDR1 reads MDHEN; CDR2 reads SYDVKM. The CDR3 DNA reads as TGTGCCAGCAGTCGAGGGACAGATACGCAGTATTTT. The encoded protein is CASSRGTDTQYF.

V is TRBV7-9 and J is TRBJ1-6, with D tentatively TRBD1 (5 bases). From germline, CDR1 is SEHNR and CDR2 FQNEAQ (reference sequence). Trimming removed 6 bases at V and 5 bases at J, with 11 bases between. This CDR3 contains 14 residues. The CDR3 loop is CASRMGGNNSPLHF. CDR3 nucleotide sequence: TGTGCCAGCAGAATGGGGGGGAATAATTCACCCCTCCACTTT.

The chain uses TRBV9 and TRBJ2-3; 10 positions agree with TRBD2. Germline-derived CDR1 and CDR2 are SGDLS and YYNGEE. The V gene end was trimmed by 0 bases and the J gene end by 2 bases; junction bases not matched to a gene: 6. The CDR3 totals 17 residues. CDR3 region: CASSVEGSGGITDTQYF. The DNA of the CDR3 is TGTGCCAGCAGCGTAGAGGGTAGCGGGGGGATCACAGATACGCAGTATTTT.

This sequence joins TRBV5-1 and TRBJ1-2, with 8 bases that match TRBD1. The CDR3 totals 11 residues. V lost 8 bases and J lost 8; bases outside the gene matches: 5. CDR1 is SGHRS, CDR2 YFSETQ, per germline. CDR3 sequence (DNA): TGCGCCAGTGGACAGGGACGGGGCTACACCTTC. Protein sequence: CASGQGRGYTF.

This chain joins TRBV18 and TRBJ1-3; 7 bases are a match to TRBD1. Germline-derived CDR1 and CDR2 are KGHSH and LQKENI. CDR3 length equals 17 residues. The trim removed 1 base at V and 4 bases at J, leaving 10 bases unmatched. The DNA of the CDR3 is TGTGCCAGCTCACCACAAGACAGGGCCAACTTCGGAAACACCATATATTTT. It yields the protein CASSPQDRANFGNTIYF. The full variable domain, its missing parts supplied by reference TRBV18 and TRBJ1-3, is NAGVMQNPRHLVRRRGQEARLRCSPMKGHSHVYWYRQLPEEGLKFMVYLQKENIIDESGMPKERFSAEFPKEGPSILRIQQVVRGDSAAYFCASSPQDRANFGNTIYFGEGSWLTVV.

The V gene is TRBV7-9, the J gene TRBJ1-2, with D possibly TRBD1 on 5 matching bases. Deletions cut 3 bases from V and 3 bases from J, with 20 bases between. The CDR3 spans 17 residues. Germline CDR1 is SEHNR and CDR2 is FQNEAQ (reference sequence). The DNA of the CDR3 is TGTGCCAGCAGCTTGGAGGGGCCGCGTCCTTCCTACTATGGCTACACCTTC. Amino acids: CASSLEGPRPSYYGYTF. Full variable domain (outside the CDR3, taken from reference TRBV7-9 and TRBJ1-2): DTGVSQNPRHKITKRGQNVTFRCDPISEHNRLYWYRQTLGQGPEFLTYFQNEAQLEKSRLLSDRFSAERPKGSFSTLEIQRTEQGDSAMYLCASSLEGPRPSYYGYTFGSGTRLTVV.

The V gene is TRBV5-1, the J gene TRBJ1-3, with D possibly TRBD1 on 5 matching bases. The CDR3 length is 15 residues. Trimming shortened V by 3 bases and J by 3 bases, and 13 bases separated the two germline ends. The germline gives CDR1 SGHRS, CDR2 YFSETQ. The CDR3 DNA follows: TGCGCCAGCAGCTCGAGTGGGGACTTTGGAAACACCATATATTTT. It encodes CASSSSGDFGNTIYF.

The sample holds a few counts of this clone. Other DNA sequences in this specimen translate into the identical CDR3. The genes are TRBV9 and TRBJ2-5; 9 bases fit TRBD2. The germline CDR1 and CDR2 sequences are SGDLS and YYNGEE. This CDR3 spans 15 amino acids. The J segment lost 5 bases and the V segment lost 0 bases, leaving 5 bases of the junction unmatched. The chain's CDR3 is CASSVEGGGAETQYF. CDR3 in DNA: TGTGCCAGCAGCGTAGAGGGCGGGGGGGCCGAGACCCAGTACTTC. Drawing the rest from reference TRBV9 and TRBJ2-5, the complete variable domain is DSGVTQTPKHLITATGQRVTLRCSPRSGDLSVYWYQQSLDQGLQFLIQYYNGEERAKGNILERFSAQQFPDLHSELNLSSLELGDSALYFCASSVEGGGAETQYFGPGTRLLVL.

DNA of the CDR3: TGTGCCAGCAGCCACAGGACTAGCGGCACAGATACGCAGTATTTT. Its translation: CASSHRTSGTDTQYF. J is TRBJ2-3 and V is TRBV5-4, with 9 positions matching TRBD2. Germline CDR1 reads SGHNT; CDR2 reads YYREEE (reference sequence). The trim removed 4 bases at V and 1 base at J, leaving 4 bases unmatched. The CDR3 totals 15 residues.

The J gene is TRBJ1-1, the V gene TRBV10-2; 8 nucleotides align to TRBD1. Trimming cost V 6 bases and J 3 bases; bases outside gene matches: 3. Germline-derived CDR1 and CDR2 are WSHSY and SAAADI. CDR3 size: 13 residues. The CDR3 reads CASSTDRDTEAFF. The DNA of the CDR3 is TGCGCCAGCAGCACGGACAGGGACACTGAAGCTTTCTTT.

This chain uses TRBV5-1 with TRBJ1-1, with 12 nucleotides matching TRBD1. There are 18 residues in the CDR3. The J segment lost 1 base and the V segment lost 5 bases, leaving 12 bases of the junction unmatched. Looked up from germline, CDR1 is SGHRS and CDR2 is YFSETQ. The CDR3 loop is CASRRGQGALGENTEAFF. CDR3 in DNA: TGCGCCAGCAGGCGGGGACAGGGGGCCCTAGGTGAGAACACTGAAGCTTTCTTT.

The chain is built from TRBV5-1 and TRBJ1-2, with D perhaps TRBD1 (5 bases). Trimming stripped 3 bases from V and 3 bases from J, with 6 bases between. There are 12 residues in the CDR3. Germline loops: CDR1 SGHRS, CDR2 YFSETQ. The DNA of the CDR3 is TGCGCCAGCAGCTCACAGGACTATGGCTACACCTTC. Protein: CASSSQDYGYTF.

V gene TRBV25-1 combines with J gene TRBJ2-7; tentative D call: TRBD1 (5 bases). Germline V CDR1 and CDR2: MGHDK, SYGVNS. V shed 4 bases and J shed 4 bases, with 11 bases lying between them. This CDR3 is built from 13 residues. CDR3 loop: CASSADRPYEQYV. The CDR3 coding sequence is TGTGCCAGCAGTGCTGACAGACCTTACGAGCAGTACGTC.

The V call is TRBV14, the J call TRBJ1-6; unclear D gene. The germline gives CDR1 SGHDN, CDR2 FVKESK. There are 15 residues in the CDR3. V was cut by 1 base and J by 8 bases, with 12 bases left in between. CDR3 DNA sequence: TGTGCCAGCAGCCAAGTGGTGAGCCAATATTCACCCCTCCACTTT. Its protein product is CASSQVVSQYSPLHF.

The chain couples TRBV9 to TRBJ2-3, with 8 bases matching TRBD1. V gave up 6 bases and J gave up 5 bases; unmatched junction bases: 11. CDR3 length: 15 residues. From germline, CDR1 is SGDLS and CDR2 YYNGEE. The CDR3 DNA reads as TGTGCCAGCACGTCGGGGGCAGGGGGCATAGATACGCAGTATTTT. Amino acids: CASTSGAGGIDTQYF.

This clone appeared a few times. The chain combines TRBV7-3 with TRBJ2-2, with 10 bases fitting TRBD1. Germline V lookup: CDR1 SGHTA, CDR2 FQGTGA. The CDR3 extends over 16 amino acids. V lost 2 bases, J lost 6 bases, and 6 bases stayed unmatched. The CDR3 bases are TGTGCCAGCAGCTTAGGAGGGACAGGGGAGGCCGGGGAGCTGTTTTTT. It translates to CASSLGGTGEAGELFF.

The chain uses TRBV4-1 and TRBJ2-7; TRBD1 agrees at 7 bases. The CDR3 sequence is 16 residues long. CDR1 MGHRA and CDR2 YSYEKL come from the germline V gene. With 0 bases clipped from V and 0 bases from J, the junction kept 5 bases outside the gene matches. The CDR3 coding sequence is TGCGCCAGCAGCCAAGATGGGGGACAGAGCTCCTACGAGCAGTACTTC. Protein product: CASSQDGGQSSYEQYF.

This chain links TRBV6-6 with TRBJ2-2; TRBD2 aligns across 10 bases. Germline-derived CDR1 and CDR2 are MNHNY and SVGAGI (reference sequence). The CDR3 is 16 residues long. With V trimmed by 2 bases and J by 3 bases, 3 bases remained unmatched. Here the CDR3 reads CASSYASGGYTGELFF. The DNA for the CDR3 is TGTGCCAGCAGTTACGCTAGCGGGGGTTACACCGGGGAGCTGTTTTTT.